Reported below is one T cell receptor beta chain. Its antigen is not identified. These data are taken from a study of identical twins. Study-level points and caveats: Out-of-frame alpha sequences shared by twins showed excess low generation probability. Beta out-of-frame sequences showed weaker excess sharing between twins.

One entry per CDR3 protein, called by TCRdb with MiXCR from the 5' RACE reads. The repertoire has around 650,000 distinct CDR3 sequences, less than 9% of them found once; the top ten carry 1.6%. Trimming took 1 base from V and 10 from J, leaving 10 bases between them. In germline, CDR1 is SGHRS, CDR2 YFSETQ. This CDR3 spans 12 amino acids. Healthy Caucasians supplied all donations. This same sample was also part of a study on yellow fever vaccine responses in identical twins.

This chain uses TRBV5-1 with TRBJ2-3, with a possible D match to TRBD2 (5 bases). The material sequenced was PBMCs. The sequence was obtained from a young woman in good health. The CDR3 nucleotides read TGCGCCAGCAGCTTGAGCGGAATGGCGCAGTATTTT. Its protein is CASSLSGMAQYF. Full variable domain (rest looked up from reference TRBV5-1 and TRBJ2-3): KAGVTQTPRYLIKTRGQQVTLSCSPISGHRSVSWYQQTPGQGLQFLFEYFSETQRNKGNFPGRFSGRQFSNSRSEMNVSTLELGDSALYLCASSLSGMAQYFGPGTRLTVL.